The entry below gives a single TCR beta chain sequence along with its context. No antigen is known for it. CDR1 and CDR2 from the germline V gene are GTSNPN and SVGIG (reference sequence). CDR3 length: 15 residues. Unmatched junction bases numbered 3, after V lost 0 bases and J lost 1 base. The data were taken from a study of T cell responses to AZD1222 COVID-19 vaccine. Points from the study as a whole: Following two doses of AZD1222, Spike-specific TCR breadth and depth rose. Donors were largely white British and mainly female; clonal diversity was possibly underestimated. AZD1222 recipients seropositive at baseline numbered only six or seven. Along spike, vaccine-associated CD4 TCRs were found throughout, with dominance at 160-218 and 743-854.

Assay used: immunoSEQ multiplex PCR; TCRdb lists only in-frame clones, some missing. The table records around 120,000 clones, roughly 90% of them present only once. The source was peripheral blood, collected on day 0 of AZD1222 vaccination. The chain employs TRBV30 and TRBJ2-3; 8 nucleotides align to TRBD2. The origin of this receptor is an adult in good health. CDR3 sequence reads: CAWSVSGTGTDTQYF. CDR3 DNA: TGTGCCTGGAGTGTTAGCGGGACGGGCACAGATACGCAGTATTTT.